The 13 T cell receptor beta chains below all came from one sample that was sequenced in a study of blood T cell repertoires in COVID-19. The data were produced by immunoSEQ multiplex PCR, yet TCRdb's version contains in-frame clones alone and is incomplete. The sample includes approximately 250,000 clones, 85% to 90% seen only once; the top ten take 4.1%. The sample taken for sequencing was PBMCs or T cells enriched from blood (not recorded which). The source of these receptors is a woman in her 30s with acute COVID-19.

The V and J genes are TRBV27 and TRBJ2-2, with D hard to call. The V gene's germline CDR1 is MNHEY and CDR2 SMNVEV (reference sequence). The CDR3 is made up of 15 amino acids. The ends were cut back, 3 bases at V and 0 bases at J, with 8 bases in the middle. The CDR3 nucleotides are TGTGCCAGCAGTTTTACATTTTCGAACACCGGGGAGCTGTTTTTT. This gives the protein CASSFTFSNTGELFF.

The chain carries TRBV9 and TRBJ2-3, with D tentatively TRBD2 (6 bases). Germline CDR1 reads SGDLS; CDR2 reads YYNGEE. The V end lost 4 bases, the J end lost 6 bases, and 18 bases lay between the germline ends. There are 15 residues in the CDR3. The CDR3 is CASSTTGTPPDTQYF. In DNA form, the CDR3 reads TGTGCCAGCAGCACAACCGGGACTCCCCCGGATACGCAGTATTTT.

This clone was seen just once. The chain employs TRBV6-5 and TRBJ1-2; 8 bases are a match to TRBD1. Germline loops: CDR1 MNHEY, CDR2 SVGAGI. The CDR3 runs to 15 residues. V dropped 5 bases and J dropped 0; count of bases not matched to a gene: 5. In DNA, the CDR3 is TGTGCCAGCAGTAGACAGGGGCGCCCTAACTATGGCTACACCTTC. Translating it yields CASSRQGRPNYGYTF.

The rearrangement uses TRBV3-1 (or the pseudogene TRBV3-2) and TRBJ2-7; possibly TRBD2 for D (7 bases). Between the trimmed V and J ends, which lost 5 bases and 2 bases, there was a span of 22 bases. The CDR3 extends over 17 amino acids. From germline, CDR1 is LGHDT and CDR2 YNNKEL (reference sequence). The CDR3 is CASSTAEGGTSTYEQYF. In nucleotides, the CDR3 is TGTGCCAGCAGCACGGCCGAGGGGGGGACTTCGACCTACGAGCAGTACTTC.

This clone was seen just once. At the DNA level, this CDR3 is encoded by other sequences in the same sample as well. The chain couples TRBV29-1 to TRBJ2-7; TRBD1 agrees at 11 bases. Trimming cost V 6 bases and J 4 bases; bases outside gene matches: 2. Germline values: CDR1 SQVTM, CDR2 ANQGSEA. This CDR3 spans 12 amino acids. CDR3 coding DNA: TGCAGCGTGGGGGACAGGGGGTACGAGCAGTACTTC. Encoded protein: CSVGDRGYEQYF.

J is TRBJ2-7 and V is TRBV18, with 10 bases identical to TRBD2. The CDR3 totals 16 residues. V lost 0 bases and J lost 9; bases outside the gene matches: 11. Looked up from germline, CDR1 is KGHSH and CDR2 is LQKENI. The chain's CDR3 is CASSPPIAGGPPGQYF. In DNA form, the CDR3 reads TGTGCCAGCTCACCACCAATAGCGGGAGGCCCCCCTGGGCAGTACTTC.

The rearrangement links TRBV28 to TRBJ2-6; TRBD1 aligns across 8 bases. Germline V gene data show CDR1 as MDHEN and CDR2 as SYDVKM. The ends lost 8 bases at V and 2 bases at J; junction bases unmatched: 5. The CDR3 sequence is 15 residues long. The CDR3 DNA follows: TGTGCCAGCCGACAGGGGTATGCTGGGGCCAACGTCCTGACTTTC. Protein sequence: CASRQGYAGANVLTF.

The J gene is TRBJ2-7, the V gene TRBV27; tentative D call: TRBD2 (6 bases). V lost 8 bases and J lost 4, with 21 bases in between. This CDR3 is 15 amino acids long. Germline assignment: CDR1 MNHEY and CDR2 SMNVEV (reference sequence). The DNA for the CDR3 is TGTGCCAGCCGGGGGACGGGGGAAAGGGCGTACGAGCAGTACTTC. This translates into CASRGTGERAYEQYF.

CDR3 coding DNA: TGTGCCAGCAGAGATCCGGGACAGGGCTCTTGGGGCTACACCTTC. This gives the protein CASRDPGQGSWGYTF. V is TRBV6-5 and J is TRBJ1-2, with 9 positions matching TRBD1. The CDR3 consists of 15 residues. J was trimmed by 8 bases and V by 6 bases; bases with no gene match: 13. Germline V gene lookup returns CDR1 MNHEY and CDR2 SVGAGI.

This chain joins TRBV4-2 and TRBJ2-7, with D possibly being TRBD2 (5 bases). The ends were cut back, 0 bases at V and 7 bases at J, with 19 bases in the middle. Germline assignment: CDR1 LGHNA and CDR2 YNFKEQ. This CDR3 spans 16 amino acids. The CDR3 DNA is TGTGCCAGCAGCCAAGAACCCGGGAACCCCTTTGGGGAGCAGTACTTC. It yields the protein CASSQEPGNPFGEQYF.

This clone appeared once. J is TRBJ2-1 and V is TRBV19; weak D call: TRBD2 (6 bases). V lost 2 bases, J lost 4 bases, and 12 bases lay in between. This CDR3 is 15 amino acids long. In germline, CDR1 is LNHDA, CDR2 SQIVND (reference sequence). CDR3 protein: CASSISGGFYNEQFF. CDR3 nucleotide sequence: TGTGCCAGTAGTATATCTGGGGGGTTTTACAATGAGCAGTTCTTC.

This chain joins TRBV6-1 and TRBJ2-7, with 7 bases fitting TRBD1. Germline V gene lookup returns CDR1 MNHNS and CDR2 SASEGT. This CDR3 is 15 amino acids long. The ends lost 0 bases at V and 4 bases at J; junction bases unmatched: 6. The CDR3, as DNA: TGTGCCAGCAGTGAAGCGAGGTCAGGGGGTTACGAGCAGTACTTC. It yields the protein CASSEARSGGYEQYF.

CDR3 bases: TGTGCCAGCAGATTGACAGGGGGTGATGGCTACACCTTC. Amino acids: CASRLTGGDGYTF. The chain couples TRBV27 to TRBJ1-2; 9 nucleotides align to TRBD1. Germline loops: CDR1 MNHEY, CDR2 SMNVEV (reference sequence). The CDR3 totals 13 residues. V dropped 6 bases and J dropped 6; count of bases not matched to a gene: 5.